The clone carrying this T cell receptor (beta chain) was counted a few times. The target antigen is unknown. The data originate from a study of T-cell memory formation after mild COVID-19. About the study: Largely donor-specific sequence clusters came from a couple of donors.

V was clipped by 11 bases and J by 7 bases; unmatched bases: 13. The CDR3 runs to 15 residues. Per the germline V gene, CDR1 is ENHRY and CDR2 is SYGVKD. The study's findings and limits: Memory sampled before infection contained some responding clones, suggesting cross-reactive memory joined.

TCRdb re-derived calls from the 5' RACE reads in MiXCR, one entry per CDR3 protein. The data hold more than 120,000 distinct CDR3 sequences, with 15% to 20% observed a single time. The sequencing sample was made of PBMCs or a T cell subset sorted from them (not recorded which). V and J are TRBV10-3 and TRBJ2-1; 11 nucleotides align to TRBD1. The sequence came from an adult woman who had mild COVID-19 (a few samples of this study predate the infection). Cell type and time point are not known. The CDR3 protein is CAAGSGDRGRNEQFF. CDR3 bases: TGTGCCGCAGGTTCGGGGGACAGGGGGAGGAATGAGCAGTTCTTC.